These 17 T cell receptor beta chains came from one sample sequenced in a study of ipilimumab plus nivolumab after autologous stem cell transplantation (dated by TCRdb to the early 2020s). The method behind the library was the immunoSEQ multiplex PCR assay. In its TCRdb copy, this immuneACCESS table keeps in-frame sequences only and misses some clones. Where compared with another copy, unresolved V genes explain less than half of these, and the others have no known cause. The sample table records about 43,000 clones; more than 70% of these occur just once. The ten most abundant clones make up about 0.97% of the sample. Sequenced material: PBMCs, taken in a trial of ipilimumab plus nivolumab as post-transplant consolidation. The receptors shown here come from a male donor with multiple myeloma.

The rearrangement joins TRBV5-4 to TRBJ2-5; the D call may be TRBD1 or TRBD2 (6 bases each). Trimming pared 1 base from V and 3 bases from J, leaving 10 bases between. The CDR3 extends over 14 amino acids. Germline CDR1 is SGHNT and CDR2 is YYREEE (reference sequence). CDR3 sequence: CASSLSGAEETQYF. CDR3 nucleotide sequence: TGTGCCAGCAGCTTGTCGGGGGCGGAAGAGACCCAGTACTTC.

The J gene is TRBJ2-2, the V gene TRBV7-9; 7 bases fit TRBD1. This CDR3 is built from 15 residues. Per the germline V gene, CDR1 is SEHNR and CDR2 is FQNEAQ (reference sequence). With V trimmed by 5 bases and J by 3 bases, 6 bases remained unmatched. This CDR3 is CASSPPGGHTGELFF. In nucleotides, the CDR3 is TGTGCCAGCAGCCCACCAGGGGGACACACCGGGGAGCTGTTTTTT.

The rearrangement links TRBV4-2 to TRBJ2-5, with TRBD1 identical over 9 bases. J gave up 2 bases and V 4 bases, and 2 bases lay outside the gene matches. This CDR3 has 14 amino acids. The germline V gene encodes CDR1 LGHNA and CDR2 YNFKEQ. DNA for the CDR3: TGTGCCAGCAGCCTCGGACAGGGGCAAGAGACCCAGTACTTC. This encodes CASSLGQGQETQYF.

This chain links TRBV4-1 with TRBJ2-7, with D perhaps matching TRBD1 or TRBD2 (5 bases each). The CDR3 is 16 amino acids. Germline lookup yields CDR1 MGHRA and CDR2 YSYEKL. V was shortened by 4 bases and J by 7 bases, with 23 bases between the two germline ends. In DNA form, the CDR3 reads TGCGCCAGCAGCCGTGAATATGGTAGTAGCAGGGAGGAGCAGTACTTC. Translation: CASSREYGSSREEQYF.

In its sample, this clone was seen a few times. The rearrangement uses TRBV6-4 and TRBJ2-3; D is possibly TRBD2 (7 bases). This CDR3 has 15 residues. V lost 2 bases and J 0 bases, leaving 9 bases between the germline ends. Germline loops: CDR1 MRHNA, CDR2 SNTAGT. The CDR3 sequence is CASSDGGASTDTQYF. DNA for the CDR3: TGTGCCAGCAGTGACGGGGGGGCTAGCACAGATACGCAGTATTTT.

The rearrangement links TRBV7-2 to TRBJ2-2; D ambiguous. The CDR3 sequence is 13 residues long. V was trimmed by 3 bases and J by 6 bases, leaving 8 bases between them. CDR1 SGHTA and CDR2 FQGNSA come from the germline V gene. The CDR3 DNA reads as TGTGCCAGCAGCTTCTTTTCCCCCGGGGAGCTGTTTTTT. Residues: CASSFFSPGELFF.

This clone was seen just once. The genes are TRBV4-1 and TRBJ2-1; 10 nucleotides match TRBD2. Looked up from germline, CDR1 is MGHRA and CDR2 is YSYEKL. This CDR3 is 16 amino acids long. The trim removed 4 bases at V and 6 bases at J, leaving 9 bases unmatched. The CDR3 bases are TGCGCCAGCAGCCCTCAGCGGGGGGGCCACGGCAATGAGCAGTTCTTC. Translated, it gives CASSPQRGGHGNEQFF.

This rearrangement joins TRBV28 to TRBJ2-2; D not certain. This CDR3 spans 13 amino acids. Trimming left V 8 bases short and J 0 bases short, with 7 bases between. Germline V gene lookup returns CDR1 MDHEN and CDR2 SYDVKM. CDR3 sequence reads: CASPNTNTGELFF. The CDR3 DNA reads TGTGCCAGCCCGAATACGAACACCGGGGAGCTGTTTTTT. The entire variable domain, with the rest obtained from reference TRBV28 and TRBJ2-2, is as follows: DVKVTQSSRYLVKRTGEKVFLECVQDMDHENMFWYRQDPGLGLRLIYFSYDVKMKEKGDIPEGYSVSREKKERFSLILESASTNQTSMYLCASPNTNTGELFFGEGSRLTVL.

The J gene is TRBJ1-4, the V gene TRBV5-1; TRBD1 is a possible D gene (6 bases). Looked up from germline, CDR1 is SGHRS and CDR2 is YFSETQ. Trimming removed 4 bases from V and 4 bases from J, with 14 bases in between. The CDR3 spans 15 residues. CDR3: CASSATGPFNEKLFF. The DNA of the CDR3 is TGCGCCAGCAGCGCAACAGGGCCCTTTAATGAAAAACTGTTTTTT.

The chain combines TRBV6-5 with TRBJ2-7; D call uncertain. Germline CDR1 and CDR2: MNHEY and SVGAGI. CDR3 length equals 11 residues. Trimming removed 0 bases from V and 6 bases from J, with 3 bases in between. As DNA, the CDR3 is TGTGCCAGCAGTTACTCAGGCGAGCAGTACTTC. Translation: CASSYSGEQYF.

The chain joins TRBV7-3 to TRBJ2-2, with D hard to call. Deletions cut 4 bases from V and 0 bases from J, with 9 bases between. The CDR3 covers 15 residues. Germline V CDR1 and CDR2: SGHTA, FQGTGA. CDR3 nucleotides: TGTGCCAGCAGCTCGGACGGCCCGAACACCGGGGAGCTGTTTTTT. Translated: CASSSDGPNTGELFF. Full variable domain (outside the CDR3, taken from reference TRBV7-3 and TRBJ2-2): GAGVSQTPSNKVTEKGKYVELRCDPISGHTALYWYRQSLGQGPEFLIYFQGTGAADDSGLPNDRFFAVRPEGSVSTLKIQRTERGDSAVYLCASSSDGPNTGELFFGEGSRLTVL.

This clone was counted a single time. This chain links TRBV14 with TRBJ2-2; D call uncertain. CDR3 length: 15 residues. Per the germline V gene, CDR1 is SGHDN and CDR2 is FVKESK. The ends were cut back, 1 base at V and 4 bases at J, with 10 bases in the middle. The CDR3 bases are TGTGCCAGCAGCCAAGGATGGCCGGGCACCGGGGAGCTGTTTTTT. Translating it yields CASSQGWPGTGELFF.

The chain links TRBV21-1 to TRBJ2-5; the tabulated D call, TRBD1, remains unverified against the DNA. TRBV21-1 is reported as a pseudogene. CDR3 size: 15 residues. CDR3 sequence (DNA): TGTGCCAGCAGCAAGGGGGCGAACAGGGAGGAGACCCAGTACTTC. Its protein product is CASSKGANREETQYF.

This rearrangement joins TRBV9 to TRBJ2-1; 7 bases are shared with TRBD2. This CDR3 is 14 amino acids long. V lost 2 bases, J lost 5 bases, and 4 bases stayed unmatched. Germline-derived CDR1 and CDR2 are SGDLS and YYNGEE. In DNA form, the CDR3 reads TGTGCCAGCAGCGTGTCTAGCGGCGACAATGAGCAGTTCTTC. It codes for CASSVSSGDNEQFF.

The chain recombines TRBV4-2 with TRBJ2-5; D gene ambiguous. Trimming shortened V by 5 bases and J by 2 bases, and 3 bases separated the two germline ends. This CDR3 has 11 amino acids. CDR1 and CDR2 (germline): LGHNA, YNFKEQ. The CDR3 loop is CASSAQETQYF. The CDR3, as DNA: TGTGCCAGCAGCGCGCAAGAGACCCAGTACTTC.

This rearrangement joins TRBV19 to TRBJ1-2, with D possibly TRBD1 on 5 matching bases. The germline gives CDR1 LNHDA, CDR2 SQIVND (reference sequence). V lost 6 bases and J 4 bases, leaving 15 bases between the germline ends. The CDR3 runs 14 residues. The DNA for the CDR3 is TGTGCCAGTAGGGCCGCGCAGGGAGCCTATGGCTACACCTTC. Its protein product is CASRAAQGAYGYTF.

This clone showed up just a few times. The rearrangement uses TRBV6-5 and TRBJ1-2, with unresolved D. The length of the CDR3 is 14 residues. V was trimmed by 6 bases and J by 8 bases, leaving 19 bases between them. The germline gives CDR1 MNHEY, CDR2 SVGAGI. For the CDR3, the DNA is TGTGCCAGCAGCCTTTTCGCCGCAGGAGGGGGCTACACCTTC. Its translation is CASSLFAAGGGYTF.